Listed below are T cell receptor beta chains from one sample, sequenced in a study of blood T cell repertoires in COVID-19. Assay used: immunoSEQ multiplex PCR; TCRdb lists only in-frame clones, some missing. Here the sample spans around 400,000 clones, approximately 87% being singletons. The sample consisted of peripheral blood. The receptors were gathered from a woman aged 55-69 years with COVID-19, enrolled during active disease. Each CDR3 is given with its conserved first and last residue. D genes are given only for firm matches. The listing skips clone size in some rows; elsewhere it reads once, few, many or a size class.

V: TRBV20-1
J: TRBJ1-1
D: .
size: once
DNA: TGCAGTGCTAGTCGGAGGGAAGGAACTGAAGCTTTCTTT
CDR3: CSASRREGTEAFF

V: TRBV7-8
J: TRBJ1-1
D: .
size: .
DNA: TGTGCCAGCAGCCCTCCCACTGAAGCTTTCTTT
CDR3: CASSPPTEAFF

V: TRBV7-2
J: TRBJ1-1
D: TRBD1
size: .
DNA: TGTGCCAGCAGCACACAGGGGATAGGCACTGAAGCTTTCTTT
CDR3: CASSTQGIGTEAFF

V: TRBV18
J: TRBJ1-2
D: TRBD1
size: .
DNA: TGTGCCAGCACCGGGACAGCGGATGGCTACACCTTC
CDR3: CASTGTADGYTF

V: TRBV18
J: TRBJ2-7
D: TRBD1
size: .
DNA: TGTGCCAGCTCATCGCCCGGGACAGCCACCTACGAGCAGTACTTC
CDR3: CASSSPGTATYEQYF

V: TRBV7-2
J: TRBJ2-3
D: .
size: .
DNA: TGTGCCAGCACCTGGGGGGACTCAGATACGCAGTATTTT
CDR3: CASTWGDSDTQYF

V: TRBV5-1
J: TRBJ2-5
D: TRBD1
size: .
DNA: TGCGCCAGCAGCATTCGACAGGGCACCCAAGAGACCCAGTACTTC
CDR3: CASSIRQGTQETQYF

V: TRBV10-3
J: TRBJ1-1
D: TRBD1
size: few
DNA: TGTGCCATCAGGACAGGGCAGGGGAACACTGAAGCTTTCTTT
CDR3: CAIRTGQGNTEAFF

V: TRBV28
J: TRBJ2-3
D: .
size: .
DNA: TGTGCCAGCAGTTTAGGGGGGAGCACAGATACGCAGTATTTT
CDR3: CASSLGGSTDTQYF

V: TRBV6-5
J: TRBJ2-3
D: .
size: .
DNA: TGTGCCAGCAGTTACTCGATAGCCACAGATACGCAGTATTTT
CDR3: CASSYSIATDTQYF

V: TRBV7-9
J: TRBJ2-7
D: .
size: .
DNA: TGTGCCAGCAGCTACCCCCGGGGACTGGCGTACGAGCAGTACTTC
CDR3: CASSYPRGLAYEQYF

V: TRBV27
J: TRBJ2-1
D: TRBD2
size: .
DNA: TGTGCCAGCAGTTTAATCATCGCGGGGAGGGGAAAAATATTCTCCTACAATGAGCAGTTCTTC
CDR3: CASSLIIAGRGKIFSYNEQFF

V: TRBV6-1
J: TRBJ2-5
D: TRBD1
size: .
DNA: TGTGCCAGCAGTGAAGCGAGGACAGGGATCAAGACCCAGTACTTC
CDR3: CASSEARTGIKTQYF

V: TRBV3-1/TRBV3-2
J: TRBJ2-7
D: TRBD2
size: .
DNA: TGTGCCAGCAGCCCTCATGCGGGGGACGAGCAGTACTTC
CDR3: CASSPHAGDEQYF

V: TRBV15
J: TRBJ2-7
D: .
size: .
DNA: TGTGCCACCAGCAGAGGGACATTCTACGAGCAGTACTTC
CDR3: CATSRGTFYEQYF

V: TRBV6-1
J: TRBJ2-7
D: .
size: .
DNA: TGTGCCAGCAGTGACAGGGGTCCACCCTACGAGCAGTACTTC
CDR3: CASSDRGPPYEQYF

V: TRBV7-2
J: TRBJ1-1
D: .
size: .
DNA: TGTGCCAGCAGCTCCCGCGGGGGGGGGACTGAAGCTTTCTTT
CDR3: CASSSRGGGTEAFF

V: TRBV3-1/TRBV3-2
J: TRBJ1-1
D: .
size: .
DNA: TGTGCCAGCAGACGGACTGAGAACACTGAAGCTTTCTTT
CDR3: CASRRTENTEAFF

V: TRBV27
J: TRBJ2-7
D: .
size: .
DNA: TGTGCCAGCAGTCCTTTACAGGGAAAGAGACTTAGAGGGTGGGAGCAGTACTTC
CDR3: CASSPLQGKRLRGWEQYF

V: TRBV5-4
J: TRBJ2-7
D: .
size: .
DNA: TGTGCCAGCAGCTTCAGGGGTCTCTACGAGCAGTACTTC
CDR3: CASSFRGLYEQYF

V: TRBV19
J: TRBJ2-1
D: TRBD1
size: .
DNA: TGTGCCAGTAGTATCGGCACAGGGGCTGCTAATGAGCAGTTCTTC
CDR3: CASSIGTGAANEQFF

V: TRBV5-1
J: TRBJ1-2
D: TRBD1
size: once
DNA: TGCGCCAGCAGCCCGGGACAGGGCACCGTCTATGGCTACACCTTC
CDR3: CASSPGQGTVYGYTF

V: TRBV7-2
J: TRBJ1-5
D: .
size: .
DNA: TGTGCCAGCAGCTTAGGGTTGGGGAGGGGTCAGCCCCAGCATTTT
CDR3: CASSLGLGRGQPQHF

V: TRBV19
J: TRBJ2-5
D: TRBD1
size: .
DNA: TGTGCCAGTAGTATGCGACAGGGGAGAGAGACCCAGTACTTC
CDR3: CASSMRQGRETQYF

V: TRBV6-6
J: TRBJ2-7
D: .
size: .
DNA: TGTGCCAGCAGTTACGCCTCCGGGTCCTACGAGCAGTACTTC
CDR3: CASSYASGSYEQYF

V: TRBV5-1
J: TRBJ1-4
D: .
size: .
DNA: TGCGCCAGCAGTCCTCCTGGGGCGCTGGCTAATGAAAAACTGTTTTTT
CDR3: CASSPPGALANEKLFF

V: TRBV30
J: TRBJ1-1
D: TRBD1
size: few
DNA: TGTGCCTGGAGTACCGGGACAGGGGTGAGTGAAGCTTTCTTT
CDR3: CAWSTGTGVSEAFF

V: TRBV5-6
J: TRBJ1-2
D: TRBD1
size: .
DNA: TGTGCCAGCAGCCCGGGACAGACCTATGGCTACACCTTC
CDR3: CASSPGQTYGYTF

V: TRBV19
J: TRBJ1-2
D: .
size: .
DNA: TGTGCCAGTAGTATAGATCCCGGTAATGGCTACACCTTC
CDR3: CASSIDPGNGYTF

V: TRBV11-3
J: TRBJ2-3
D: .
size: .
DNA: TGTGCCAGCGCAGCGGGCACCACAGATACGCAGTATTTT
CDR3: CASAAGTTDTQYF